A selection of T cell receptor beta chains follows, all from one sample in a study of blood T cell repertoires in COVID-19. Sequencing was performed with immunoSEQ multiplex PCR; in TCRdb, only in-frame clones are kept and a portion is missing. The table has some 280,000 clones, approximately 88% seen once. Sequencing was carried out using peripheral blood. These receptors were collected from a woman in her 40s who had recovered from COVID-19. The CDR3 runs from the conserved cysteine through the conserved F or W. Fields, in order: clone size, D gene, V gene, J gene, CDR3 protein, CDR3 DNA. A D gene is named only where the DNA matches it firmly. Some rows have no size entry. The others give once, few or many, or a class for an expanded clone.

>once|-|TRBV3-1/TRBV3-2|TRBJ1-3
CASSQGGRGVASGNTIYF
TGTGCCAGCAGCCAAGGGGGGCGAGGGGTTGCCTCTGGAAACACCATATATTTT
>-|-|TRBV18|TRBJ1-1
CASSSGTSILMNTEAFF
TGTGCCAGCTCATCCGGGACAAGCATCCTCATGAACACTGAAGCTTTCTTT
>many|TRBD1|TRBV12-3/TRBV12-4|TRBJ1-2
CASSLSQGAVTF
TGTGCCAGCAGTTTATCCCAGGGGGCAGTCACCTTC
>-|-|TRBV4-1|TRBJ2-1
CASSQGRGMDEQFF
TGCGCCAGCAGCCAAGGAAGGGGGATGGATGAGCAGTTCTTC
>-|TRBD1|TRBV9|TRBJ1-4
CASSVQDRATNEKLFF
TGTGCCAGCAGCGTGCAGGACAGGGCAACTAATGAAAAACTGTTTTTT
>-|-|TRBV11-3|TRBJ1-1
CASKKEANTEAFF
TGTGCCAGCAAAAAAGAAGCGAACACTGAAGCTTTCTTT
>-|-|TRBV11-2|TRBJ1-1
CASSLDALRIRNTEAFF
TGTGCCAGCAGCTTAGATGCCCTCCGAATCAGGAACACTGAAGCTTTCTTT
>-|-|TRBV2|TRBJ1-6
CASSRTDSPLHF
TGTGCCAGCAGCCGGACAGATTCACCCCTCCACTTT
>-|TRBD1|TRBV9|TRBJ1-2
CASSEGQGSYGYTF
TGTGCCAGCAGCGAGGGACAGGGCTCATATGGCTACACCTTC
>-|-|TRBV27|TRBJ2-1
CASSSTPTGRRHEQFF
TGTGCCAGCAGTTCAACCCCGACTGGGAGGCGGCATGAGCAGTTCTTC
>-|-|TRBV5-1|TRBJ1-4
CASSLGPATNEKLFF
TGCGCCAGCAGCTTGGGGCCAGCAACTAATGAAAAACTGTTTTTT
>-|TRBD1|TRBV10-2|TRBJ2-7
CASRGTGSGYEQYF
TGCGCCAGCAGGGGGACAGGGAGTGGCTACGAGCAGTACTTC
>-|-|TRBV29-1|TRBJ2-1
CSVDSATLAYNEQFF
TGCAGCGTAGACTCCGCTACACTGGCGTACAATGAGCAGTTCTTC
>-|-|TRBV24-1|TRBJ2-1
CATSDPRTAGNEQFF
TGTGCCACCAGTGACCCACGGACAGCTGGCAATGAGCAGTTCTTC
>few|-|TRBV3-1/TRBV3-2|TRBJ1-2
CASSPTGGGYTF
TGTGCCAGCAGCCCGACGGGAGGAGGCTACACCTTC
>-|TRBD2|TRBV7-6|TRBJ2-7
CASSPGGLAGYEQYF
TGTGCCAGCAGCCCTGGTGGACTAGCGGGATACGAGCAGTACTTC
>-|-|TRBV6-5|TRBJ1-1
CASTGGSPEAFF
TGTGCCAGCACAGGCGGGTCTCCTGAAGCTTTCTTT
>-|-|TRBV18|TRBJ2-2
CASSPLTGSINTGDLFF
TGTGCCAGCTCACCGTTAACCGGGTCGATAAACACCGGGGATCTGTTTTTT
>-|-|TRBV7-9|TRBJ2-7
CASSLGAYEQYF
TGTGCCAGCAGCTTAGGCGCGTACGAGCAGTACTTC
>-|TRBD2|TRBV7-2|TRBJ2-5
CASSLGLAVETQYF
TGTGCCAGCAGCTTAGGACTAGCGGTGGAGACCCAGTACTTC
>many|-|TRBV7-3|TRBJ1-1
CASSFKRDTEAFF
TGTGCCAGCAGCTTCAAACGGGACACTGAAGCTTTCTTT
>-|-|TRBV30|TRBJ2-5
CAWSVGVSETQYF
TGTGCCTGGAGTGTCGGGGTTTCAGAGACCCAGTACTTC
>-|TRBD1|TRBV10-3|TRBJ1-4
CAISPTGGEEKLFF
TGTGCCATCAGCCCGACAGGGGGTGAGGAAAAACTGTTTTTT
>-|TRBD1|TRBV2|TRBJ2-7
CASRAGTGGYEQYF
TGTGCCAGCAGGGCCGGGACAGGGGGCTACGAGCAGTACTTC
>-|-|TRBV28|TRBJ2-5
CASLYRDGETQYF
TGTGCCAGCCTATACAGGGACGGCGAGACCCAGTACTTC
>-|-|TRBV12-3/TRBV12-4|TRBJ2-7
CASSLPPFYEQYF
TGTGCCAGCAGTTTACCCCCCTTCTACGAGCAGTACTTC
>-|TRBD2|TRBV5-4|TRBJ2-7
CASSPGQNGLAGGPYEQYF
TGTGCCAGCAGCCCGGGACAGAACGGACTAGCGGGAGGGCCCTACGAGCAGTACTTC
>-|TRBD1|TRBV9|TRBJ2-7
CASSPRPDRAGEQYF
TGTGCCAGCAGCCCCCGACCGGACAGGGCGGGGGAGCAGTACTTC
>-|-|TRBV7-9|TRBJ1-3
CASRQSKGSGNTIYF
TGTGCCAGCAGGCAAAGCAAGGGGTCTGGAAACACCATATATTTT
>-|TRBD2|TRBV29-1|TRBJ2-4
CSAPTTSGNPKKNIQYF
TGCAGCGCCCCGACGACTAGCGGGAACCCAAAAAAAAACATTCAGTACTTC
>-|-|TRBV29-1|TRBJ2-1
CSVEDQRSRSYNEQFF
TGCAGCGTTGAAGATCAACGGTCCCGCTCCTACAATGAGCAGTTCTTC
>-|TRBD2|TRBV5-4|TRBJ2-5
CASSLDPGGGLEAQYF
TGTGCCAGCAGCTTGGACCCGGGGGGAGGTTTGGAGGCCCAGTACTTC
>-|-|TRBV9|TRBJ2-7
CASSVGGRGTEDTYEQYF
TGTGCCAGCAGCGTAGGAGGCCGGGGGACAGAGGACACCTACGAGCAGTACTTC
>-|TRBD1|TRBV5-4|TRBJ1-1
CASSGGQGTNTEAFF
TGTGCCAGCAGCGGCGGACAGGGAACGAACACTGAAGCTTTCTTT
>once|TRBD1|TRBV13|TRBJ2-7
CASSPTGGPYEQYF
TGTGCCAGCAGCCCTACAGGGGGCCCCTACGAGCAGTACTTC
>-|-|TRBV9|TRBJ2-7
CASSVVGGEQYF
TGTGCCAGCAGCGTAGTAGGGGGCGAGCAGTACTTC
>-|TRBD2|TRBV18|TRBJ2-5
CASSPQRLAGPQTQYF
TGTGCCAGCTCACCGCAAAGACTAGCGGGACCCCAGACCCAGTACTTC
>few|-|TRBV5-1|TRBJ1-2
CASSLGGAGGYGYTF
TGCGCCAGCAGCTTGGGTGGCGCGGGGGGCTATGGCTACACCTTC
>-|TRBD2|TRBV3-1/TRBV3-2|TRBJ2-5
CASSYSGRGETQYF
TGTGCCAGCAGCTATAGCGGGAGAGGAGAGACCCAGTACTTC
>-|TRBD2|TRBV27|TRBJ2-5
CASSSYGLAAQETQYF
TGTGCCAGCAGTTCCTACGGACTAGCGGCCCAAGAGACCCAGTACTTC